What follows are 30 T cell receptor beta chains derived from one specimen sequenced in a study of blood T cells in healthy people across ages. Sample-barcoded 5' priming and a J-beta primer mix drove a second PCR of 7 to 11 cycles. A single record per CDR3 protein comes from TCRdb applying MiXCR to the 5' RACE reads. The table has 780,000 or so distinct CDR3 sequences, roughly three fifths seen once. Material: blood. These receptors all come from a middle-aged man in good health.

This clonotype was counted a few times. J is TRBJ2-7 and V is TRBV12-3 or TRBV12-4; the D is unclear. The DNA end favors TRBJ2-5, so the J call may be wrong. This CDR3 spans 13 amino acids. The CDR3 nucleotides are TGTGCCAGCAGTCCCGAAGCTTTGGAGACCCAGTACTTC. It translates to CASSPEALETQYF.

The CDR3 nucleotides read TGTGCCAGCAGCGGGGACATCACTCTGTTTAACACCATATATTTT. It translates to CASSGDITLFNTIYF. J is TRBJ1-3 and V is TRBV9; D might be TRBD1 (6 bases). The germline V gene has CDR1 SGDLS and CDR2 YYNGEE. CDR3 length: 15 residues. V was cut by 3 bases and J by 7 bases, with 17 bases left in between.

The genes are TRBV11-2 and TRBJ2-7, with D perhaps TRBD1 (5 bases). The CDR3 is 16 residues long. The germline gives CDR1 SGHAT, CDR2 FQNNGV. V was shortened by 4 bases and J by 5 bases, with 21 bases between the two germline ends. DNA for the CDR3: TGTGCCAGCAGCTCTGTAGCCCAGACGCCAGGGAACGAGCAGTACTTC. It yields the protein CASSSVAQTPGNEQYF.

This chain connects TRBV6-2 or TRBV6-3 to TRBJ1-5; TRBD1 is a possible D gene (5 bases). The V end was cut by 8 bases, the J end by 3 bases, with 17 bases between. The CDR3 sequence is 15 residues long. Germline CDR1 and CDR2: MNHEY and SVGEGT. CDR3 DNA sequence: TGTGCCAGCCTTCCAGGGCAGATCGACAATCAGCCCCAGCATTTT. Encoded protein: CASLPGQIDNQPQHF.

The J gene is TRBJ2-3, the V gene TRBV4-3, with a possible D match to TRBD1 (6 bases). The germline gives CDR1 LGHNA, CDR2 YSLEER. V was pared by 3 bases and J by 1 base, with 8 bases between. This CDR3 is built from 14 residues. The CDR3 spells CASSQRQGTDTQYF. The CDR3 DNA reads as TGCGCCAGCAGCCAGAGACAGGGCACAGATACGCAGTATTTT.

The gene calls are TRBV5-1 and TRBJ1-1; the match to TRBD1 covers 7 bases. V shed 3 bases, J shed 11 bases, and the junction held 7 bases outside the gene matches. In germline, CDR1 is SGHRS, CDR2 YFSETQ. This CDR3 region has 12 residues. CDR3 in DNA: TGCGCCAGCAGCTCAGAGGGGACAGCGGCTTTCTTT. This codes for CASSSEGTAAFF.

This chain connects TRBV7-9 to TRBJ1-1, with D possibly TRBD1 on 5 matching bases. Germline CDR1 and CDR2: SEHNR and FQNEAQ (reference sequence). V dropped 4 bases and J dropped 2 bases, with 11 bases sitting between them. The CDR3 is made up of 14 amino acids. This CDR3 reads CASSSATDNTEAFF. The CDR3 nucleotides read TGTGCCAGCAGCTCAGCGACAGATAACACTGAAGCTTTCTTT.

The chain couples TRBV5-8 to TRBJ2-7; no reliable D call. The DNA end lines up better with TRBJ2-5; the J call may be wrong. The CDR3 is 14 amino acids. Germline V gene data show CDR1 as SGHTS and CDR2 as YDEGEE. The CDR3 protein is CASSLAYSRETQYF. CDR3 nucleotides: TGTGCCAGCAGCTTGGCCTATTCAAGGGAGACCCAGTACTTC.

The chain joins TRBV3-1 to TRBJ1-2; possibly TRBD1 for D (5 bases). The CDR3 sequence is 18 residues long. CDR1 and CDR2 (germline): LGHDT, YNNKEL (reference sequence). The germline V and J ends were trimmed by 7 bases and 2 bases, with 26 bases remaining between them. The DNA of the CDR3 is TGTGCCAGCACCATCCTAGGGGCCCGGGGTACAAGCAACTATGGCTACACCTTC. Its protein is CASTILGARGTSNYGYTF.

The V call is TRBV4-3, the J call TRBJ2-5; no definite D call. The J call is in doubt because the DNA end fits TRBJ2-7 better. Germline CDR1 is LGHNA and CDR2 is YSLEER. The CDR3 covers 13 residues. The DNA for the CDR3 is TGCGCCAGCAGCCAAGGGGTGGGCAACGAGCAGTACTTC. Residues: CASSQGVGNEQYF.

The rearrangement joins TRBV7-2 to TRBJ2-1; 7 bases are a match to TRBD2. Looked up from germline, CDR1 is SGHTA and CDR2 is FQGNSA. The CDR3 is 16 amino acids. The J segment lost 4 bases and the V segment lost 5 bases, leaving 11 bases of the junction unmatched. The CDR3 nucleotides are TGTGCCAGCAGCCAGAGGGGACTACCCCGTTACAATGAGCAGTTCTTC. Amino acid sequence: CASSQRGLPRYNEQFF. The variable domain in full, completed from reference TRBV7-2 and TRBJ2-1, reads GAGVSQSPSNKVTEKGKDVELRCDPISGHTALYWYRQSLGQGLEFLIYFQGNSAPDKSGLPSDRFSAERTGGSVSTLTIQRTQQEDSAVYLCASSQRGLPRYNEQFFGPGTRLTVL.

V and J are TRBV2 and TRBJ2-7, with D tentatively TRBD1 (6 bases). Trimming took 7 bases from V and 6 from J, leaving 19 bases between them. The CDR3 is 14 residues long. The germline gives CDR1 SNHLY, CDR2 FYNNEI. As DNA, the CDR3 is TGTGCCAGCATTAGACAGGAAAAGAGGTCCGAGCAGTACTTC. Its translation: CASIRQEKRSEQYF.

Worth noting for this clonotype: One base away lies a much larger clone, so this may be a sequencing read error. The CDR3 is CASSFEINQPQYF. DNA of the CDR3: TGTGCCAGCAGTTTTGAGATAAATCAGCCCCAGTATTTT. The rearrangement joins TRBV12-3 or TRBV12-4 to TRBJ1-5, with D unresolved. The J call may be mistaken, given a closer DNA end match to TRBJ2-3. CDR3 length: 13 residues.

This clonotype came up a few times. The V gene is TRBV6-1, the J gene TRBJ2-6, with a weak D call TRBD2 (5 bases). Germline CDR1 and CDR2: MNHNS and SASEGT. With 7 bases removed from V and 0 bases from J, the gap between germline ends came to 19 bases. The CDR3 totals 18 residues. The CDR3 region is CASTLTAQLGSGANVLTF. As DNA, the CDR3 is TGTGCCAGCACCCTAACTGCTCAACTAGGCTCTGGGGCCAACGTCCTGACTTTC.

The V call is TRBV4-2, the J call TRBJ1-5, with D uncertain. CDR1 and CDR2 from the germline V gene are LGHNA and YNFKEQ. The CDR3 extends over 15 amino acids. Trimming cost V 0 bases and J 2 bases, with 8 bases left between them. CDR3 loop: CASSQDRSGNQPQHF. CDR3 in DNA: TGTGCCAGCAGCCAAGACAGGTCGGGCAATCAGCCCCAGCATTTT.

The chain joins TRBV12-3 or TRBV12-4 to TRBJ2-3, with TRBD1 as a possible D gene (5 bases). The CDR3 has 14 amino acids. V lost 2 bases to trimming and J lost 4 bases, with 10 bases between them. The CDR3 is CASSLPGYSDTQYF. CDR3 bases: TGTGCCAGCAGTTTACCAGGGTATTCAGATACGCAGTATTTT.

This chain links TRBV12-3 or TRBV12-4 with TRBJ2-7; 8 bases map to TRBD1. The length of the CDR3 is 13 residues. With V trimmed by 6 bases and J by 6 bases, 7 bases remained unmatched. The CDR3 DNA follows: TGTGCCAGCAGCGTGACAGGGGCGAGCGAGCAGTACTTC. Translation gives CASSVTGASEQYF.

The chain employs TRBV7-2 and TRBJ1-1, with 7 bases lining up with TRBD1. CDR1 and CDR2 from the germline V gene are SGHTA and FQGNSA. The junction had 3 bases not matched to a gene; V was cut back by 2 bases and J by 0 bases. The CDR3 extends over 15 amino acids. The CDR3 spells CASSLRGTVNTEAFF. The CDR3 DNA reads as TGTGCCAGCAGCTTACGGGGGACAGTGAACACTGAAGCTTTCTTT.

This chain links TRBV4-3 with TRBJ1-6; D call uncertain. The CDR3 has 13 residues. Per germline, CDR1 LGHNA and CDR2 YSLEER. V was clipped by 1 base and J by 18 bases, with 16 bases between them. CDR3 amino acids: CASSQGDGSPPHF. The CDR3 DNA follows: TGCGCCAGCAGCCAAGGGGATGGCTCACCTCCCCACTTT.

This clonotype was picked up a small number of times. This chain links TRBV24-1 with TRBJ1-2, with D unclear. The CDR3 spans 14 residues. CDR1 and CDR2 from the germline V gene are KGHDR and SFDVKD. V lost 1 base and J lost 2, with 7 bases in between. CDR3 sequence: CATSDLSGNYGYTF. In nucleotides, the CDR3 is TGTGCCACCAGTGATTTAAGCGGAAACTATGGCTACACCTTC.

The chain links TRBV9 to TRBJ2-4, with D unclear. The last part of the DNA fits TRBJ2-7 better; the J call may be wrong. CDR1 is SGDLS, CDR2 YYNGEE, per germline. The CDR3 contains 14 residues. The CDR3 sequence is CASSVGAVSYEQYF. The CDR3 DNA is TGTGCCAGCAGCGTAGGGGCAGTCTCCTACGAGCAGTACTTC.

This rearrangement joins TRBV11-2 to TRBJ2-3, with 12 bases fitting TRBD2. This CDR3 comprises 14 residues. Germline lookup yields CDR1 SGHAT and CDR2 FQNNGV. The J segment lost 7 bases and the V segment lost 4 bases, leaving 3 bases of the junction unmatched. CDR3 residues: CASSSGLAGYTQYF. The DNA of the CDR3 is TGTGCCAGCAGCTCCGGACTAGCGGGGTATACGCAGTATTTT.

The V gene is TRBV7-2, the J gene TRBJ2-2; D is perhaps TRBD2 (6 bases). The CDR3 runs to 16 residues. V lost 1 base, J lost 5 bases, and 14 bases lay in between. Germline-derived CDR1 and CDR2 are SGHTA and FQGNSA. CDR3 bases: TGTGCCAGCAGCTTAGGGACTACCCCAGGGACCGGGGAGCTGTTTTTT. This gives the protein CASSLGTTPGTGELFF.

The genes are TRBV14 and TRBJ2-1, with 9 bases aligning to TRBD2. The CDR3 is 14 amino acids. Unmatched junction bases numbered 6, after V lost 3 bases and J lost 9 bases. Germline lookup yields CDR1 SGHDN and CDR2 FVKESK. The DNA of the CDR3 is TGTGCCAGCAGCCAGCAGGGCGGGAGGGTTGAGCAGTTCTTC. This gives the protein CASSQQGGRVEQFF.

The chain couples TRBV12-3 or TRBV12-4 to TRBJ2-5; D remains unclear. V gave up 6 bases and J gave up 3 bases, with 11 bases separating them. The CDR3 totals 13 residues. The CDR3 nucleotides read TGTGCCAGCAGCTTAACCAGCGAAGAGACCCAGTACTTC. Translating it yields CASSLTSEETQYF.

The CDR3 spells CASSVGQRSYEQYF. The CDR3 DNA sequence: TGTGCCAGCAGCGTGGGACAAAGGAGCTACGAGCAGTACTTC. V is TRBV3-1 and J is TRBJ2-7, with D tentatively TRBD1 (6 bases). This CDR3 comprises 14 residues. The germline V gene has CDR1 LGHDT and CDR2 YNNKEL (reference sequence). V was trimmed by 5 bases and J by 3 bases, leaving 14 bases between them.

This clonotype was seen more than once but under ten times. The chain is built from TRBV6-1 and TRBJ1-4; possibly TRBD1 for D (6 bases). V shed 7 bases and J shed 3 bases, with 12 bases lying between them. Germline-derived CDR1 and CDR2 are MNHNS and SASEGT. This CDR3 has 14 residues. CDR3 residues: CASTRGQPNEKLFF. Here the CDR3 DNA reads TGTGCCAGCACAAGAGGACAGCCTAATGAAAAACTGTTTTTT.

This clonotype was counted a few times. CDR3 amino acids: CASSLRLRTTDSEQYF. CDR3 coding DNA: TGCGCCAGCAGCTTGCGGCTGCGGACTACGGATAGCGAGCAGTACTTC. The chain uses TRBV5-1 and TRBJ2-7; D is possibly TRBD2 (6 bases). CDR3 length equals 16 residues. Germline V CDR1 and CDR2: SGHRS, YFSETQ. V was cut by 1 base and J by 6 bases, with 20 bases left in between.

The chain recombines TRBV11-3 with TRBJ2-5; 12 bases match TRBD2. The DNA end lines up better with TRBJ2-7; the J call may be wrong. Germline values: CDR1 SGHNT, CDR2 YENEEA. The CDR3 consists of 17 residues. The DNA for the CDR3 is TGTGCCAGCAGCTCCCTAGCGGGAGGGCCACTAACTTACGAGCAGTACTTC. This sequence encodes CASSSLAGGPLTYEQYF.

This clonotype was picked up a small number of times. This chain connects TRBV5-1 to TRBJ2-5, with 10 bases that match TRBD1. Germline V gene sequence: CDR1 SGHRS, CDR2 YFSETQ. V shed 4 bases, J shed 3 bases, and the junction held 3 bases outside the gene matches. The CDR3 is 14 residues long. The CDR3 sequence is CASSGTGDKETQYF. The DNA of the CDR3 is TGCGCCAGCAGCGGGACAGGGGATAAAGAGACCCAGTACTTC.